Listed here is a single T cell receptor beta chain. Its antigen target is currently unknown. Qualities for individual bases were not recorded, and no much larger clone is one base off. Everyone in the donor pool was aged roughly 18 to 40 years, and the pool included approximately 400 males and about 150 females. From about 150 liters of pooled peripheral blood, peripheral leukocyte polyA+ RNA was isolated. The starting material was a commercial mRNA preparation from normal human peripheral blood leukocytes pooled from some 500 individuals. This record belongs to a study of massively parallel sequencing of T cell beta chains (dated by TCRdb to the late 2000s). Broadly, across the study: Human TCR beta CDR3 diversity in peripheral blood was profiled using 5'-RACE, Illumina short-read sequencing and a dedicated short-read assembly strategy. Summary of the overall study and its limitations: Most clonotypes (21,973 of 33,664) were supported by a single sequence read, which could in principle inflate apparent diversity. Among around 32,000 distinct clonotypes, single-copy clonotypes made up roughly 70% of clonotypes but only 15% to 20% of assemblies. Because the RNA was pooled from many donors, the results reflect population-average clonotype abundance rather than any individual repertoire. Only around 23,000 (around 70%) of the clonotypes could be assigned a unique TRBV gene. TRBV usage was found to range from 0.01% for TRBV17 to around 27% for TRBV20-1, and TRBJ usage was found to range from around 1.5% for TRBJ2-6 to approximately 17% for TRBJ2-1. The reported gene usage frequencies may have been skewed by preferential PCR amplification of some TRBV and TRBJ sequences. When the data were subsampled, the number of clonotypes climbed linearly as read number increased, indicating that sequencing depth was far from saturation. CDR3 beta length ranged from 21 to 81 nucleotides, peaking at 45 nucleotides.

These reads were obtained on an Illumina Genome Analyzer II. A RACE product of about 520 bp was obtained after two rounds of nested PCR with TRBC1/TRBC2-specific primers and was gel-purified. First-strand cDNA was synthesized with a TRBC-specific primer plus a template-switching oligonucleotide, by which a 5' anchor for RACE was provided. The RACE amplicon was too long for direct short-read sequencing, so it was concatemerized by ligation and sheared by sonication. PAGE was used to isolate a size fraction of 100 to 300 bp, and that fraction then underwent shotgun sequencing on the Illumina platform. Separate runs on an Illumina GAII yielded 18.8 million 36-nt reads and 21.7 million 50-nt single-end reads. Processing in the source paper ran as follows. iSSAKE, run with parameters -m 15, -o 2 and -r 0.7, was used to assemble the pooled fewer than 45,000,000 reads. Reads aligning to the ends of Ensembl TRBV gene predictions that carried unmatched junctional bases were used to seed de novo CDR3 beta assemblies. Clonotype abundance was estimated as the number of matching assembled contigs, not raw read depth. Of the assembled clonotypes, some 2,100 (around 5.9%) had in-frame stop codons and were removed, leaving some 35,000 productive clonotypes. Sanger sequencing of cloned RACE products gave under 300 unique TCR sequences, and 69% of them were also found in the Illumina assembly. The public sequencing data were trimmed at Q25 with fastp and processed into clonotypes with MiXCR by TCRdb, which kept only in-frame beta chains. A single entry per CDR3 protein holds the most common genes and DNA from its merged rows. These V and J calls are TCRdb output, not the study's own analysis. The sample profile shows over 4,000 distinct CDR3 sequences; 38% of them were found once. Of the sample, under 3% falls within the top ten clones.

From the cysteine through the phenylalanine, the CDR3 covers 12 amino acids. The kept DNA is CDR3 alone, 36 bases in frame from the first base. The germline V gene (reference sequence) supplies CDR1 DFQATT and CDR2 SNEGSKA. Between the V and J ends, shortened by 3 bases and 2 bases respectively, the junction contains 7 bases. The chain is made from TRBV20-1 and TRBJ2-5; too little of a D gene remains to name it. This receptor was taken from a pool of human donors in good health; the sample was commercial RNA pooled from many donors. Sequencing was performed on commercial RNA from peripheral blood pooled from many donors. Here is the DNA: TGCAGTGCTAGTCCGGAACAAGAGACCCAGTACTTC. Translated, it reads CSASPEQETQYF.